What follows describes a single TCR beta chain. It lacks a known antigen. Qualities for individual bases were not recorded, and no much larger clone is one base off. The immunoSEQ Assay, a bias-controlled multiplex PCR, was used to amplify TCRbeta CDR3 regions from genomic DNA. Under the source paper's analysis protocol: Within the assay, amplification of reference gene primers was used to estimate how many nucleated cells each sample contained. To quantify the absolute abundance of each unique TCRbeta CDR3 rearrangement, sequence reads were collapsed and filtered. Productive Simpson clonality was computed per sample as the square root of Simpson's diversity index over productive rearrangements. The source is immuneACCESS, and TCRdb retained only in-frame sequences with V and J called. Part of the clones is not carried over; for the studies checked, unresolved V genes explain less than half of this, and the remainder is unexplained. The DNA gave D and trimming, while V, J and clone size come from that table. The sample profile shows tens of thousands of clones; about four fifths of them were found once. The leading ten clones occupy 3.5% to 4% of the sample.

Reading from cysteine to phenylalanine, the CDR3 counts 15 amino acids. CDR3 DNA only is kept here, 45 bases in frame from base 1. V lost 0 bases and J lost 0 bases; the stretch between them is 7 bases long. CDR1 and CDR2 (SGDLS, YYNGEE) derive from the germline V gene. The collaborating institutions used their own protocols to collect whole blood in K2EDTA tubes. For TCRbeta analysis, collaborators shipped samples as frozen whole blood, isolated PBMCs, or DNA extracted from either of those sample types. The data derive from a study of blood T cell repertoires in COVID-19 (dated by TCRdb to about 2020). Regarding the study in general: Samples covering the acute and convalescent phases of COVID-19 were provided by collaborators in the United States, Italy and Spain. Subjects who had been exposed to COVID-19, were actively infected with it, or had recovered from it provided the deeply sampled blood TCRbeta repertoires that made up the dataset. Where HLA class I and class II types were available, the types were taken from metadata supplied by the sample provider, not from assay-based typing. A de-identified subject ID, COVID-19 status, age in years and sex were almost always included in the sample metadata. The repertoires were released in a freely available public database meant as a resource for research on the immune response to SARS-CoV-2. The prospective study material was composed of cDNA or gDNA derived from T cells, B-cell-depleted T cells, or PBMCs. The samples were drawn from the first 160 participants of the ongoing ImmuneRACE study and from 1,254 subjects provided by 6 global collaborators.

Overall study outcomes, separate from this receptor: How much clinical and demographic metadata was included differed by source and by participant, and the metadata was provided uncurated.

The sequence was collected from a man in his fifties with acute or convalescent COVID-19. Recombination linked TRBV9 to TRBJ2-1; the D gene cannot be resolved reliably. Specimen: peripheral blood. For the CDR3, the sequence is CASSVELSSYNEQFF. The bases are TGTGCCAGCAGCGTAGAACTAAGCTCCTACAATGAGCAGTTCTTC.